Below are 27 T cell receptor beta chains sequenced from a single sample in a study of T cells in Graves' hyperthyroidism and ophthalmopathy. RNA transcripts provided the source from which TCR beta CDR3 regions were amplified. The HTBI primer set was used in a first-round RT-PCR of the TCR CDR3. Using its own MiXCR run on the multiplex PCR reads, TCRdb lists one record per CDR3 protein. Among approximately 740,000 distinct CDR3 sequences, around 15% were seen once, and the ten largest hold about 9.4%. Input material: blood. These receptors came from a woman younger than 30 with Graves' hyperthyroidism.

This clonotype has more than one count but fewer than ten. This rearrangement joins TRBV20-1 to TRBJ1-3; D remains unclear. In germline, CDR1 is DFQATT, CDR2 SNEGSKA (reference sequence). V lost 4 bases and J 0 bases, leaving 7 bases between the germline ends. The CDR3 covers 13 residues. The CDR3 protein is CSANDNSGNTIYF. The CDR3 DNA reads TGCAGTGCTAATGACAACTCTGGAAACACCATATATTTT.

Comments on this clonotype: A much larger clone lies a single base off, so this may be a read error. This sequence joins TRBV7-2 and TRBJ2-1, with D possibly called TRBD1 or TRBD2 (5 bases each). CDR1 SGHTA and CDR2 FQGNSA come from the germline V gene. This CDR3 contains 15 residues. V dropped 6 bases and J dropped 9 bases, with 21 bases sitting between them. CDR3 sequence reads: CASSNIGRTGGEQFF. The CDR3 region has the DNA TGTGCCAGCAGTAACATAGGCAGGACTGGGGGTGAGCAGTTCTTC.

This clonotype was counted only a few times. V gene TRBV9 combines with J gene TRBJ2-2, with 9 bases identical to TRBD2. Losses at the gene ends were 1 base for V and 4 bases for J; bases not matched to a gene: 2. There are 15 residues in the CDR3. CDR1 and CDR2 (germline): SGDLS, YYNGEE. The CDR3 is CASSVSGGSTGELFF. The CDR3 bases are TGTGCCAGCAGCGTAAGCGGGGGGAGCACCGGGGAGCTGTTTTTT.

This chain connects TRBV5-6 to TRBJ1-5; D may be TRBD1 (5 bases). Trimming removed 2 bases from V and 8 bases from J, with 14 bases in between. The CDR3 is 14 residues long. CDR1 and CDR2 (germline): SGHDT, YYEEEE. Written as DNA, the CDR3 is TGTGCCAGCAGCTTTGGGACCGGGTTGGAGCCCCAGCATTTT. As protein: CASSFGTGLEPQHF.

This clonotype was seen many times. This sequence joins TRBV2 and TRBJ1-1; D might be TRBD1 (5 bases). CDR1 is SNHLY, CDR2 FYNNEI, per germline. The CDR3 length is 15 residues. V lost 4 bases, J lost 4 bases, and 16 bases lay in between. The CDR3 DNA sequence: TGTGCCAGCAGTGGAGGAGGCACTCAGGGCACTGAAGCTTTCTTT. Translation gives CASSGGGTQGTEAFF.

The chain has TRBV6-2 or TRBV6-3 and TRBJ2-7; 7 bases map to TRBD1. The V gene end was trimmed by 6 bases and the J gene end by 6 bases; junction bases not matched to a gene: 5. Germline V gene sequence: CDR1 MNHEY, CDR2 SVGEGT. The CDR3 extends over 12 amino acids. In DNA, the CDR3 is TGTGCCAGCAGACAGGGGCGTAGCGAGCAGTACTTC. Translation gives CASRQGRSEQYF.

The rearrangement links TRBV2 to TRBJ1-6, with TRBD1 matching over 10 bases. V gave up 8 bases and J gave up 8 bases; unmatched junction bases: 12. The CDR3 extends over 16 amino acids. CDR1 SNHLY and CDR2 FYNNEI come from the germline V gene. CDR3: CASETGTGVGHSPLHF. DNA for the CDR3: TGTGCCAGCGAAACCGGGACAGGGGTAGGACATTCACCCCTCCACTTT.

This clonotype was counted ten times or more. This CDR3 is CASSSGQGSLPEAFF. Here the CDR3 DNA reads TGTGCCAGCAGCTCGGGACAGGGGTCTTTACCTGAAGCTTTCTTT. This chain links TRBV11-2 with TRBJ1-1; 10 nucleotides agree with TRBD1. The CDR3 has 15 amino acids. Germline CDR1 and CDR2: SGHAT and FQNNGV. The J segment lost 6 bases and the V segment lost 4 bases, leaving 8 bases of the junction unmatched.

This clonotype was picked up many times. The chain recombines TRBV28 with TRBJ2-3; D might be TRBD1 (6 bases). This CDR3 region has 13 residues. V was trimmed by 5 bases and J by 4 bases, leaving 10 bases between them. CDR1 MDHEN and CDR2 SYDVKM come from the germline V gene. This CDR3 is CASSRRQADTQYF. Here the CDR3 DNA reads TGTGCCAGCAGTCGAAGACAGGCAGATACGCAGTATTTT. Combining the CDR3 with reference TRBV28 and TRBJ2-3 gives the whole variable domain DVKVTQSSRYLVKRTGEKVFLECVQDMDHENMFWYRQDPGLGLRLIYFSYDVKMKEKGDIPEGYSVSREKKERFSLILESASTNQTSMYLCASSRRQADTQYFGPGTRLTVL.

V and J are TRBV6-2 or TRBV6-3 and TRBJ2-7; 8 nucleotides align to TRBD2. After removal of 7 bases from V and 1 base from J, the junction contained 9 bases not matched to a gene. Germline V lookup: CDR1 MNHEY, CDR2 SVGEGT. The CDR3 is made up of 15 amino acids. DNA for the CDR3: TGTGCCAGCACCGGGGGGGGGACTGGATCCTACGAGCAGTACTTC. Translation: CASTGGGTGSYEQYF.

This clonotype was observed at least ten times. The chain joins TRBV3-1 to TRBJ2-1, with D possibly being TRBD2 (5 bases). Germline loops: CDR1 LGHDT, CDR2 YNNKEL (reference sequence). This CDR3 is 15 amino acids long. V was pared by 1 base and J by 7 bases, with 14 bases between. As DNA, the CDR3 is TGTGCCAGCAGCCAAGGGTCGGTTAGCGTGAATGAGCAGTTCTTC. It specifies CASSQGSVSVNEQFF.

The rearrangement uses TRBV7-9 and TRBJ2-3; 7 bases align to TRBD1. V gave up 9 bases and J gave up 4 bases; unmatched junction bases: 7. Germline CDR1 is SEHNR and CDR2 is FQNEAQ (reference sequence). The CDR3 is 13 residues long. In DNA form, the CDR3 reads TGTGCCAGTACGACAGGGTGGGCAGATACGCAGTATTTT. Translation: CASTTGWADTQYF.

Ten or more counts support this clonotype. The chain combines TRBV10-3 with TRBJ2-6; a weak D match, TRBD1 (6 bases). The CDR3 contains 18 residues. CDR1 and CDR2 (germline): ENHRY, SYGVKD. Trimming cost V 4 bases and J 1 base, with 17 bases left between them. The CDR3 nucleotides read TGTGCCATCAGTGGATCTACGGGACAAGTATCTGGGGCCAACGTCCTGACTTTC. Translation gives CAISGSTGQVSGANVLTF.

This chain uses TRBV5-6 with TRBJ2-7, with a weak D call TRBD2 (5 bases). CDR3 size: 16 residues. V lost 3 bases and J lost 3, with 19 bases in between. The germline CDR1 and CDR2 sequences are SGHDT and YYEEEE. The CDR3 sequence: CASSSLLVLSFYEQYF. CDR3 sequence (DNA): TGTGCCAGCAGCTCCCTACTAGTCCTCTCCTTCTACGAGCAGTACTTC.

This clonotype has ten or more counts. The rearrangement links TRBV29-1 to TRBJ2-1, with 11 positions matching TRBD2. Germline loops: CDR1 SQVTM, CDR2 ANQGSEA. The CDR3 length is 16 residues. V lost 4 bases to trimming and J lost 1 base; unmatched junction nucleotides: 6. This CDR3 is CSVVLGLAVSYNEQFF. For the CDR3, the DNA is TGCAGCGTTGTTTTGGGACTAGCGGTTTCCTACAATGAGCAGTTCTTC.

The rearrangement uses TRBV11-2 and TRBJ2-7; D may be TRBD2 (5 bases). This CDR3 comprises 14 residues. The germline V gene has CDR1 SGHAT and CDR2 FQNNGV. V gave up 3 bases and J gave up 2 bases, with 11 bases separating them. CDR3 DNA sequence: TGTGCCAGCAGCTTCTCGAGGGAGCCCTACGAGCAGTACTTC. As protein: CASSFSREPYEQYF.

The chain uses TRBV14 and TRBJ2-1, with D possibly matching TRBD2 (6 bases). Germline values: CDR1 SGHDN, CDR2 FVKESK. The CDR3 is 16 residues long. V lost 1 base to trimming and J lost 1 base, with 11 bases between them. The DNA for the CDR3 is TGTGCCAGCAGCCAAGGAGCGAGCGGGTCCTACAATGAGCAGTTCTTC. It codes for CASSQGASGSYNEQFF.

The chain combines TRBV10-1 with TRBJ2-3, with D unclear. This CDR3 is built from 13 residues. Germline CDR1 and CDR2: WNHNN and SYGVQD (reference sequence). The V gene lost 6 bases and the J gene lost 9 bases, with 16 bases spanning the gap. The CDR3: CASSPDSVETQYF. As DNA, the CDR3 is TGCGCCAGCAGCCCCGATTCCGTGGAGACGCAGTATTTT.

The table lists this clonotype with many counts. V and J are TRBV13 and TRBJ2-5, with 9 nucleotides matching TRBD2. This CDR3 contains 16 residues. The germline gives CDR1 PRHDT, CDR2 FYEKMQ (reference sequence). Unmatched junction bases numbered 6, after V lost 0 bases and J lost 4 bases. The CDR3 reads CASSLGGGLARETQYF. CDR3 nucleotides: TGTGCCAGCAGCTTAGGCGGGGGACTAGCTCGAGAGACCCAGTACTTC.

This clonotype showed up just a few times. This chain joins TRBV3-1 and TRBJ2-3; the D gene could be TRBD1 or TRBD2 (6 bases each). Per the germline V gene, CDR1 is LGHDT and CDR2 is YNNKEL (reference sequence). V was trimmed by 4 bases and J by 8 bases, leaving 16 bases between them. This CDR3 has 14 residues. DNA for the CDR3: TGTGCCAGCAGCCCAAGGAGAGGGGGAGGTACGCAGTATTTT. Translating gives CASSPRRGGGTQYF.

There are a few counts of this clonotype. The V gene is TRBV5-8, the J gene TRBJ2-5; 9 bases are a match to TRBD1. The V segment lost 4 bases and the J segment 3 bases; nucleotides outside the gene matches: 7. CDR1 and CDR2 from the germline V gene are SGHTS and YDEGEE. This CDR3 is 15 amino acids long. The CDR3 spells CASSPGQGIEETQYF. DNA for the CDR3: TGTGCCAGCAGCCCGGGACAGGGAATTGAAGAGACCCAGTACTTC.

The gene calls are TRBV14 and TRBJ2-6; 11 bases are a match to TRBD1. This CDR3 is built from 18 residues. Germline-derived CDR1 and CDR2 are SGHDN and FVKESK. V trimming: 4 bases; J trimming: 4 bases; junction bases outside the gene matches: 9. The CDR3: CASSPRDRGLGGANVLTF. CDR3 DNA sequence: TGTGCCAGCAGCCCCCGGGACAGGGGGTTAGGGGGGGCCAACGTCCTGACTTTC.

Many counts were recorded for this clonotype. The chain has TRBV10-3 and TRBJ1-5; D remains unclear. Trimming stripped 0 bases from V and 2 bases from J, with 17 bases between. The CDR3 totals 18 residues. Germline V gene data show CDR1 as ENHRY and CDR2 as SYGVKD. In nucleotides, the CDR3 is TGTGCCATCAGTGAGTCGATCTGGGCTATCTTCGGCAATCAGCCCCAGCATTTT. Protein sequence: CAISESIWAIFGNQPQHF.

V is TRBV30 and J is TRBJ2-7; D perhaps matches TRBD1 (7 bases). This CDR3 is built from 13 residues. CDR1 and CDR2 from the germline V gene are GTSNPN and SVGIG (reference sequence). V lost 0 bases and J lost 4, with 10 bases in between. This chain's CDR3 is CAWSVAGGYEQYF. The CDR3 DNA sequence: TGTGCCTGGAGTGTGGCAGGGGGGTACGAGCAGTACTTC.

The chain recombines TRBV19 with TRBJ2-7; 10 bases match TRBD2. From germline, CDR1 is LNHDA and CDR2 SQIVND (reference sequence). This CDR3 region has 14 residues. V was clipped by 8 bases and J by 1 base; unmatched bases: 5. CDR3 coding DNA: TGTGCCAGTGCCTCTAGCGGGAGTTCCTACGAGCAGTACTTC. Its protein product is CASASSGSSYEQYF.

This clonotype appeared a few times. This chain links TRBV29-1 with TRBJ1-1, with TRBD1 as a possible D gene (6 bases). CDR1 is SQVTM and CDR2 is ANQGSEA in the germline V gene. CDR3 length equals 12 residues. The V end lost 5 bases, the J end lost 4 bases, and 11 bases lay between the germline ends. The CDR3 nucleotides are TGCAGCGTTAACCACAGGGCCACTGAAGCTTTCTTT. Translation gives CSVNHRATEAFF.

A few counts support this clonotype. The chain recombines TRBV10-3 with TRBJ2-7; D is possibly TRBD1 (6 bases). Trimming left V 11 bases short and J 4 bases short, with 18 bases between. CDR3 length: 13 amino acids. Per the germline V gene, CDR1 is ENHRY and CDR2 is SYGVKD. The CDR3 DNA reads TGTGCCCTCCAAGGGGGACAAGGGTACGAGCAGTACTTC. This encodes CALQGGQGYEQYF.